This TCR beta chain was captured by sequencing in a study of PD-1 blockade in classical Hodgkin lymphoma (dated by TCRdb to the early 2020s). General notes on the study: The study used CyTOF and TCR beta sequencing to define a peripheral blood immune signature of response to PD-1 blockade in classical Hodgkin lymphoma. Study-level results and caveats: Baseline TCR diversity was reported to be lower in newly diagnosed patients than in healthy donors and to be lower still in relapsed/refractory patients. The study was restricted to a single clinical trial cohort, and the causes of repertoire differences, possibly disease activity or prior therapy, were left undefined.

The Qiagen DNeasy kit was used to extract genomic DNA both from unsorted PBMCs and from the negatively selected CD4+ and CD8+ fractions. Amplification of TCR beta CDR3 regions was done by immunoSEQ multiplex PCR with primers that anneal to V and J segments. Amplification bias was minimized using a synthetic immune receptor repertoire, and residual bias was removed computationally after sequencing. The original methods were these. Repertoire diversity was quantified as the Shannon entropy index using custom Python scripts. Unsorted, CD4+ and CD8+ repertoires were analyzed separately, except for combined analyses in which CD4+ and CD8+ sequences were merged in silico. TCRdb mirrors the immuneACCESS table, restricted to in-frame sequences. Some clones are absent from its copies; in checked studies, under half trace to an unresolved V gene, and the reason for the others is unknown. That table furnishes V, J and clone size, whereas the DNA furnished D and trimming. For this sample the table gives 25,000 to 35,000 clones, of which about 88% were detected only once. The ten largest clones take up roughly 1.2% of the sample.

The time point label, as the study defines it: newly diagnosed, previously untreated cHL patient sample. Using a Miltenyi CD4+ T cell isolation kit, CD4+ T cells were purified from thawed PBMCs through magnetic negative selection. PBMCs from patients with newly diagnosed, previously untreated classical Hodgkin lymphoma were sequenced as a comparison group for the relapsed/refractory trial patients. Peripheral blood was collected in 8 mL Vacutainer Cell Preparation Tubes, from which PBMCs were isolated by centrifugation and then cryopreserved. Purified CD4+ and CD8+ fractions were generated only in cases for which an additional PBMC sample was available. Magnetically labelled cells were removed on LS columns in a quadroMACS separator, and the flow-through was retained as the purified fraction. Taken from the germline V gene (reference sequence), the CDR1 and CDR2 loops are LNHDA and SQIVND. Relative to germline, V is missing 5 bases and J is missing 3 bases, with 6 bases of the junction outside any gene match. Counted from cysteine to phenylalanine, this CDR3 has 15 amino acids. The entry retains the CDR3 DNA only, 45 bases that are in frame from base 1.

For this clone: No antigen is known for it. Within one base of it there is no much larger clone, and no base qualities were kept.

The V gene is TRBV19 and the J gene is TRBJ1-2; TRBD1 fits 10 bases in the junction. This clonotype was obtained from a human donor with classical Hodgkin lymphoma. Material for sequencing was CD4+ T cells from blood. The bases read TGTGCCAGTAGTGCGACAGGGGGCTCTCACTATGGCTACACCTTC. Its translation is CASSATGGSHYGYTF.